This TCR beta chain was sequenced for a study of T cells after yellow fever vaccination. TCRdb independently ran MiXCR on the 5' RACE reads; one entry per CDR3 protein. The sample shows 500,000 to 650,000 distinct CDR3 sequences, about 12% of them seen only once. The study's findings and limits: Clones that expanded after primary vaccination mostly reappeared after the booster (roughly 97% CD4, approximately 87% CD8).

This clonotype was observed a few times. The antigen remains undetermined. CDR3 length equals 14 residues. Trimming left V 5 bases short and J 8 bases short, with 16 bases between. Germline V gene lookup returns CDR1 SGHVS and CDR2 FNYEAQ. The source of this sequence is a man aged 25-40 years who received the YFV17D yellow fever vaccine. V and J are TRBV7-6 and TRBJ2-1; D tentatively fits TRBD1 or TRBD2 (5 bases each). The sequenced sample was PBMCs, obtained on the day of the yellow fever booster vaccination. CDR3 protein: CASSTGPMADEQFF. CDR3 bases: TGTGCCAGCAGCACGGGGCCCATGGCCGATGAGCAGTTCTTC.